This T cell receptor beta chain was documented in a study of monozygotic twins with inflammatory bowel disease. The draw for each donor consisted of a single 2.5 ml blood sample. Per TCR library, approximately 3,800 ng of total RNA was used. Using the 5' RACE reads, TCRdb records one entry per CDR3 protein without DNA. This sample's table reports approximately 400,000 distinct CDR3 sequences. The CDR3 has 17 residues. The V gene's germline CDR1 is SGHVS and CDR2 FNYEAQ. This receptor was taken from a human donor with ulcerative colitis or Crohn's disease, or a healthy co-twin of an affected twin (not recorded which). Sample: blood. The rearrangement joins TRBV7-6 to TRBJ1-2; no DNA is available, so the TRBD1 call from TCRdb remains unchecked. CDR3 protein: CASSFTRQVRENYGYTF. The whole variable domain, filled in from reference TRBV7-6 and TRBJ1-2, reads GAGVSQSPRYKVTKRGQDVALRCDPISGHVSLYWYRQALGQGPEFLTYFNYEAQQDKSGLPNDRFSAERPEGSISTLTIQRTEQRDSAMYRCASSFTRQVRENYGYTFGSGTRLTVV.